A single sample is the source of the 32 T cell receptor beta chains below, sequenced in a study of cytomegalovirus exposure and HLA in healthy donors. The PCR made use of 60 Vbeta and 13 Jbeta primers. The table came from immunoSEQ multiplex PCR; TCRdb's copy has only in-frame clones and leaves some out. The sample contains fewer than 250,000 clones, about 75% of which appear only once. The sample comprised PBMCs. Receptors originate from a male donor in good health and CMV-seronegative.

This chain connects TRBV2 to TRBJ2-1, with unresolved D. V was cut by 7 bases and J by 8 bases, with 9 bases left in between. Germline V gene sequence: CDR1 SNHLY, CDR2 FYNNEI. The CDR3 sequence is 11 residues long. This CDR3 reads CASTTLDEQFF. CDR3 in DNA: TGTGCCAGCACCACTCTAGATGAGCAGTTCTTC.

The chain recombines TRBV28 with TRBJ2-4; 8 bases map to TRBD2. The CDR3 has 14 amino acids. CDR1 and CDR2 (germline): MDHEN, SYDVKM. V trimming: 6 bases; J trimming: 8 bases; junction bases outside the gene matches: 9. The CDR3 DNA follows: TGTGCCAGCAGGGGCCGGGGGGGCGGGTACATTCAGTACTTC. Protein: CASRGRGGGYIQYF.

V gene TRBV14 combines with J gene TRBJ2-1, with D tentatively TRBD1 (5 bases). V lost 4 bases and J 0 bases, leaving 16 bases between the germline ends. Germline V CDR1 and CDR2: SGHDN, FVKESK. The CDR3 totals 17 residues. The CDR3 coding sequence is TGTGCCAGCAGCCCCATCAGGGTCCTTAGCTCCTACAATGAGCAGTTCTTC. Translating it yields CASSPIRVLSSYNEQFF.

J is TRBJ1-1 and V is TRBV10-3, with unresolved D. CDR3 length equals 13 residues. CDR1 ENHRY and CDR2 SYGVKD come from the germline V gene. V dropped 3 bases and J dropped 7 bases, with 12 bases sitting between them. The CDR3 protein is CAISDGGQYEAFF. Written as DNA, the CDR3 is TGTGCCATCAGTGATGGAGGGCAGTATGAAGCTTTCTTT.

The chain employs TRBV7-9 and TRBJ2-7; 7 bases are shared with TRBD1. The CDR3 is 11 amino acids. Germline V gene data show CDR1 as SEHNR and CDR2 as FQNEAQ (reference sequence). V lost 10 bases to trimming and J lost 3 bases; unmatched junction nucleotides: 3. The CDR3 region has the DNA TGTGCCACCGACAGGGTCTACGAGCAGTACTTC. The encoded protein is CATDRVYEQYF. Using reference TRBV7-9 and TRBJ2-7 for the parts outside the CDR3, the full variable domain is DTGVSQNPRHKITKRGQNVTFRCDPISEHNRLYWYRQTLGQGPEFLTYFQNEAQLEKSRLLSDRFSAERPKGSFSTLEIQRTEQGDSAMYLCATDRVYEQYFGPGTRLTVT.

The rearrangement joins TRBV5-8 to TRBJ2-3; possibly TRBD1 for D (5 bases). V lost 6 bases, J lost 3 bases, and 11 bases lay in between. The CDR3 covers 13 residues. Germline CDR1 and CDR2: SGHTS and YDEGEE. CDR3 sequence reads: CASTPAGTDTQYF. Here the CDR3 DNA reads TGTGCCAGCACCCCGGCAGGGACAGATACGCAGTATTTT.

J is TRBJ2-5 and V is TRBV7-9; 7 nucleotides line up with TRBD1. The J call is uncertain, as TRBJ2-7 better fits the DNA end. CDR1 SEHNR and CDR2 FQNEAQ come from the germline V gene (reference sequence). CDR3 size: 17 residues. CDR3 in amino acids: CASSFRIGTESSYEQYF. Written as DNA, the CDR3 is TGTGCCAGCAGCTTCCGAATTGGGACAGAGAGCTCCTACGAGCAGTACTTC.

The rearrangement links TRBV30 to TRBJ1-1; possibly TRBD1 for D (5 bases). V was clipped by 0 bases and J by 1 base, with 6 bases between them. The CDR3 totals 13 residues. CDR1 GTSNPN and CDR2 SVGIG come from the germline V gene (reference sequence). Here the CDR3 reads CAWSVGANTEAFF. As DNA, the CDR3 is TGTGCCTGGAGTGTAGGGGCGAACACTGAAGCTTTCTTT.

The chain links TRBV7-8 to TRBJ1-2; tentatively, D is TRBD1 (6 bases). The CDR3 runs 16 residues. Germline values: CDR1 SGHVS, CDR2 FQNEAQ. Trimming stripped 1 base from V and 6 bases from J, with 18 bases between. The CDR3, as DNA: TGTGCCAGCAGCTTAGTCGCCGGGGCCAACAGGGATGGCTACACCTTC. Translating gives CASSLVAGANRDGYTF.

This clone was observed once. This chain links TRBV29-1 with TRBJ2-1; TRBD2 aligns across 10 bases. CDR3 length: 14 amino acids. CDR1 SQVTM and CDR2 ANQGSEA come from the germline V gene. V was clipped by 0 bases and J by 11 bases; unmatched bases: 7. CDR3 residues: CSVEEVAGGLKQFF. DNA for the CDR3: TGCAGCGTTGAAGAAGTAGCGGGGGGTTTAAAGCAGTTCTTC.

The chain links TRBV7-9 to TRBJ1-2; no firm D call. Looked up from germline, CDR1 is SEHNR and CDR2 is FQNEAQ (reference sequence). The CDR3 has 14 amino acids. Trimming removed 1 base at V and 3 bases at J, with 9 bases between. CDR3: CASSLVGDHYGYTF. The DNA of the CDR3 is TGTGCCAGCAGCTTAGTTGGAGATCACTATGGCTACACCTTC.

This clone occurred once. This chain uses TRBV28 with TRBJ2-1; TRBD2 matches 9 bases. Trimming removed 7 bases from V and 7 bases from J; junction bases left unmatched: 11. The CDR3 is made up of 15 amino acids. Per germline, CDR1 MDHEN and CDR2 SYDVKM. CDR3 residues: CASIISGSGVNEQFF. CDR3 bases: TGTGCCAGCATTATTAGCGGGAGTGGAGTAAATGAGCAGTTCTTC. The full variable domain, rest sourced from reference TRBV28 and TRBJ2-1, is DVKVTQSSRYLVKRTGEKVFLECVQDMDHENMFWYRQDPGLGLRLIYFSYDVKMKEKGDIPEGYSVSREKKERFSLILESASTNQTSMYLCASIISGSGVNEQFFGPGTRLTVL.

This sequence joins TRBV19 and TRBJ2-3; no definite D call. This CDR3 comprises 16 residues. Looked up from germline, CDR1 is LNHDA and CDR2 is SQIVND (reference sequence). V was clipped by 1 base and J by 5 bases, with 16 bases between them. CDR3 sequence: CASSIGRQTSQDTQYF. The CDR3 DNA reads as TGTGCCAGTAGTATAGGTCGTCAGACAAGCCAAGATACGCAGTATTTT.

The chain has TRBV7-8 and TRBJ2-2; 9 bases fit TRBD1. This CDR3 is built from 15 residues. V was clipped by 4 bases and J by 1 base; unmatched bases: 1. From germline, CDR1 is SGHVS and CDR2 FQNEAQ. CDR3 region: CASSSDRGNTGELFF. For the CDR3, the DNA is TGTGCCAGCAGCTCGGACAGGGGGAACACCGGGGAGCTGTTTTTT.

The table lists this clone with a count of one. The J gene is TRBJ1-2, the V gene TRBV6-5; a weak D match, TRBD1 (5 bases). The germline V gene has CDR1 MNHEY and CDR2 SVGAGI. The CDR3 loop spans 14 amino acids. V was pared by 6 bases and J by 2 bases, with 13 bases between. The CDR3 nucleotides read TGTGCCAGCAGACTGCCGGGGGAGAACTATGGCTACACCTTC. Its translation is CASRLPGENYGYTF.

The chain has TRBV19 and TRBJ2-7, with D maybe TRBD2 (6 bases). There are 15 residues in the CDR3. CDR1 and CDR2 from the germline V gene are LNHDA and SQIVND (reference sequence). V was clipped by 7 bases and J by 1 base, with 17 bases between them. The CDR3 DNA reads as TGTGCCAGTACCCCGGCGGGGCAGGCATCCTACGAGCAGTACTTC. Its protein product is CASTPAGQASYEQYF.

The CDR3 DNA reads TGTGCCATCAGGGAACAGGGAAGGGGCTATGGCTACACCTTC. It codes for CAIREQGRGYGYTF. This rearrangement joins TRBV10-3 to TRBJ1-2; D is perhaps TRBD1 (6 bases). With 6 bases removed from V and 4 bases from J, the gap between germline ends came to 15 bases. CDR3 length equals 14 residues. Germline V gene data show CDR1 as ENHRY and CDR2 as SYGVKD.

V is TRBV4-3 and J is TRBJ2-6; 8 bases are a match to TRBD2. The CDR3 runs to 20 residues. Germline V gene sequence: CDR1 LGHNA, CDR2 YSLEER. Trimming removed 2 bases from V and 0 bases from J; junction bases left unmatched: 12. The CDR3 DNA reads as TGCGCCAGCAGCCAAATACTCGGGGTAGCGGGATCCTCTGGGGCCAACGTCCTGACTTTC. Its protein product is CASSQILGVAGSSGANVLTF.

The V gene is TRBV7-9, the J gene TRBJ2-7; D gene uncertain. From germline, CDR1 is SEHNR and CDR2 FQNEAQ (reference sequence). Trimming left V 1 base short and J 0 bases short, with 7 bases between. CDR3 length equals 14 residues. DNA for the CDR3: TGTGCCAGCAGCTTAGTGGGCGCCTCCTACGAGCAGTACTTC. Encoded protein: CASSLVGASYEQYF.

This chain connects TRBV6-1 to TRBJ1-3, with no clear D. The ends were cut back, 2 bases at V and 3 bases at J, with 5 bases in the middle. Per the germline V gene, CDR1 is MNHNS and CDR2 is SASEGT. The CDR3 runs to 13 residues. As DNA, the CDR3 is TGTGCCAGCAGTGAATCGAGTGGAAACACCATATATTTT. The encoded protein is CASSESSGNTIYF.

This clone occurred once. V and J are TRBV7-8 and TRBJ2-3, with 8 bases that match TRBD2. Germline CDR1 reads SGHVS; CDR2 reads FQNEAQ. The CDR3 has 18 residues. The V gene end was trimmed by 1 base and the J gene end by 1 base; junction bases not matched to a gene: 10. The CDR3 region has the DNA TGTGCCAGCAGCTTAGGAATCTCGGGGGGGCTGGGCACAGATACGCAGTATTTT. Amino acids: CASSLGISGGLGTDTQYF.

This chain joins TRBV14 and TRBJ1-6; D is undetermined. Germline CDR1 is SGHDN and CDR2 is FVKESK. The length of the CDR3 is 15 residues. Deletions cut 4 bases from V and 9 bases from J, with 16 bases between. This CDR3 is CASSPTGVGLSPLHF. The DNA for the CDR3 is TGTGCCAGCAGCCCGACCGGGGTGGGCCTTTCACCCCTCCACTTT.

The V and J genes are TRBV5-1 and TRBJ2-3; 7 positions agree with TRBD2. Germline loops: CDR1 SGHRS, CDR2 YFSETQ. V gave up 3 bases and J gave up 3 bases; unmatched junction bases: 13. This CDR3 has 17 residues. This chain's CDR3 is CASSWDSARGLTDTQYF. The DNA for the CDR3 is TGCGCCAGCAGCTGGGATTCGGCGCGGGGGTTGACAGATACGCAGTATTTT.

The J gene is TRBJ2-3, the V gene TRBV7-2; D unclear. Germline V gives CDR1 SGHTA, CDR2 FQGNSA. CDR3 length: 14 residues. Trimming cost V 0 bases and J 4 bases, with 8 bases left between them. The DNA of the CDR3 is TGTGCCAGCAGCTTAGCGCTGCGCTCAGATACGCAGTATTTT. As protein: CASSLALRSDTQYF. The variable domain in full, completed from reference TRBV7-2 and TRBJ2-3, reads GAGVSQSPSNKVTEKGKDVELRCDPISGHTALYWYRQSLGQGLEFLIYFQGNSAPDKSGLPSDRFSAERTGGSVSTLTIQRTQQEDSAVYLCASSLALRSDTQYFGPGTRLTVL.

This clone has a handful of counts. The V and J genes are TRBV6-1 and TRBJ1-1; D is unresolved. Trimming stripped 7 bases from V and 2 bases from J, with 14 bases between. The CDR3 has 14 residues. Germline values: CDR1 MNHNS, CDR2 SASEGT. This CDR3 reads CASIVREVNTEAFF. In DNA, the CDR3 is TGTGCCAGCATCGTTCGAGAGGTTAACACTGAAGCTTTCTTT.

The chain joins TRBV18 to TRBJ1-1, with D uncertain. Per the germline V gene, CDR1 is KGHSH and CDR2 is LQKENI. Trimming left V 4 bases short and J 5 bases short, with 5 bases between. CDR3 size: 11 residues. Here the CDR3 DNA reads TGTGCCAGCTCACAACAGACTGAAGCTTTCTTT. Residues: CASSQQTEAFF.

The chain has TRBV6-4 and TRBJ1-5; D is perhaps TRBD1 (6 bases). The germline gives CDR1 MRHNA, CDR2 SNTAGT. With 6 bases removed from V and 1 base from J, the gap between germline ends came to 16 bases. The CDR3 length is 16 residues. CDR3 amino acids: CASRHRARWSNQPQHF. Written as DNA, the CDR3 is TGTGCCAGCAGGCACAGGGCGAGGTGGAGCAATCAGCCCCAGCATTTT.

V usage is TRBV7-2 and J usage is TRBJ2-1; tentative D call: TRBD1 (5 bases). This CDR3 contains 15 residues. V dropped 4 bases and J dropped 5 bases, with 15 bases sitting between them. Germline CDR1 reads SGHTA; CDR2 reads FQGNSA. The CDR3 protein is CASSYRQRPNNEQFF. The CDR3 bases are TGTGCCAGCAGCTACAGACAGCGCCCAAACAATGAGCAGTTCTTC.

This clone was seen only once. The genes are TRBV18 and TRBJ2-2, with a weak D call TRBD2 (5 bases). V was pared by 3 bases and J by 3 bases, with 14 bases between. Per the germline V gene, CDR1 is KGHSH and CDR2 is LQKENI. The CDR3 loop spans 16 amino acids. The CDR3 sequence is CASSPRVAADTGELFF. DNA for the CDR3: TGTGCCAGCTCACCGAGGGTCGCGGCGGACACCGGGGAGCTGTTTTTT.

This chain uses TRBV7-8 with TRBJ2-5, with 15 nucleotides matching TRBD2. The CDR3 is 18 residues long. Looked up from germline, CDR1 is SGHVS and CDR2 is FQNEAQ. V lost 5 bases, J lost 2 bases, and 9 bases stayed unmatched. The CDR3: CASSPPGTSGRKQETQYF. CDR3 DNA sequence: TGTGCCAGCAGCCCCCCGGGGACTAGCGGGAGGAAACAAGAGACCCAGTACTTC.

The genes are TRBV19 and TRBJ1-5; perhaps TRBD1 as D (6 bases). Looked up from germline, CDR1 is LNHDA and CDR2 is SQIVND (reference sequence). V was pared by 4 bases and J by 2 bases, with 12 bases between. This CDR3 has 15 amino acids. DNA of the CDR3: TGTGCCAGTAGTACCCAGGGGATAGGCAATCAGCCCCAGCATTTT. Protein: CASSTQGIGNQPQHF.

The J gene is TRBJ1-5, the V gene TRBV10-3; possibly TRBD1 for D (5 bases). Germline V gene lookup returns CDR1 ENHRY and CDR2 SYGVKD. V was cut by 3 bases and J by 4 bases, with 19 bases left in between. The CDR3 is 17 residues long. In DNA, the CDR3 is TGTGCCATCAGTGACTACCCCTGGACTGGGGGGAATCAGCCCCAGCATTTT. Amino acid sequence: CAISDYPWTGGNQPQHF.